Shown below are 14 T cell receptor beta chains from a single sample sequenced in a study of CD8 T cells in Susac syndrome. cDNA came from about 0.5 to 1 ug RNA primed by random hexamers. TCRdb re-called the immunoSEQ multiplex PCR reads through MiXCR, storing one row per CDR3 protein. The sample consists of approximately 150,000 distinct CDR3 sequences, 94% of them appearing once. The sequenced material came from CD4+ T cells from PBMCs. The receptor set was obtained from a human donor in good health.

This clonotype came up once. The chain couples TRBV5-4 to TRBJ1-2; D might be TRBD1 (6 bases). CDR1 is SGHNT and CDR2 is YYREEE in the germline V gene (reference sequence). The V end lost 4 bases, the J end lost 0 bases, and 10 bases lay between the germline ends. The CDR3 covers 14 residues. CDR3 in amino acids: CASSHRTANYGYTF. The CDR3, as DNA: TGTGCCAGCAGCCATAGGACAGCTAACTATGGCTACACCTTC. Complete variable domain (other parts from reference TRBV5-4 and TRBJ1-2): ETGVTQSPTHLIKTRGQQVTLRCSSQSGHNTVSWYQQALGQGPQFIFQYYREEENGRGNFPPRFSGLQFPNYSSELNVNALELDDSALYLCASSHRTANYGYTFGSGTRLTVV.

This clonotype has just one count. The chain recombines TRBV5-8 with TRBJ2-3, with D maybe TRBD2 (5 bases). This CDR3 has 11 amino acids. Trimming took 2 bases from V and 13 from J, leaving 11 bases between them. Looked up from germline, CDR1 is SGHTS and CDR2 is YDEGEE. CDR3 DNA: TGTGCCAGCAGCTTAGGGCTAGCCGAGTATTTT. Translation: CASSLGLAEYF.

The rearrangement links TRBV6-1 to TRBJ2-5; possibly TRBD2 for D (6 bases). Per the germline V gene, CDR1 is MNHNS and CDR2 is SASEGT. The CDR3 contains 14 residues. V gave up 5 bases and J gave up 7 bases, with 17 bases separating them. In DNA form, the CDR3 reads TGTGCCAGCAGTATTAGGGACTCCACCGGGACCCAGTACTTC. Translation gives CASSIRDSTGTQYF.

The V and J genes are TRBV3-1 and TRBJ2-7, with unresolved D. Germline CDR1 reads LGHDT; CDR2 reads YNNKEL (reference sequence). Trimming took off 0 bases at V and 1 base at J, with 4 bases between the two ends. This CDR3 comprises 13 residues. CDR3: CASSQEGSYEQYF. CDR3 DNA: TGTGCCAGCAGCCAAGAAGGATCCTACGAGCAGTACTTC.

The chain uses TRBV20-1 and TRBJ2-7; D call uncertain. Trimming removed 4 bases at V and 6 bases at J, with 16 bases between. The germline gives CDR1 DFQATT, CDR2 SNEGSKA (reference sequence). CDR3 size: 13 residues. The CDR3 sequence is CSAKSNEWGEQYF. CDR3 sequence (DNA): TGCAGTGCTAAGTCCAACGAGTGGGGCGAGCAGTACTTC.

The rearrangement links TRBV11-2 to TRBJ2-3; D possibly matches TRBD1 or TRBD2 (6 bases each). The CDR3 has 15 residues. V gave up 5 bases and J gave up 4 bases, with 16 bases separating them. The germline gives CDR1 SGHAT, CDR2 FQNNGV. The CDR3: CASSLSGARADTQYF. The DNA of the CDR3 is TGTGCCAGCAGCCTTTCGGGGGCAAGGGCAGATACGCAGTATTTT.

J is TRBJ2-2 and V is TRBV28; a possible D gene is TRBD2 (6 bases). V was shortened by 3 bases and J by 5 bases, with 13 bases between the two germline ends. Germline lookup yields CDR1 MDHEN and CDR2 SYDVKM. The CDR3 contains 15 residues. CDR3 region: CASSFIGSRTGELFF. The CDR3 nucleotides are TGTGCCAGCAGTTTTATCGGGAGTAGAACCGGGGAGCTGTTTTTT. Supplemented by reference TRBV28 and TRBJ2-2, the full variable domain reads DVKVTQSSRYLVKRTGEKVFLECVQDMDHENMFWYRQDPGLGLRLIYFSYDVKMKEKGDIPEGYSVSREKKERFSLILESASTNQTSMYLCASSFIGSRTGELFFGEGSRLTVL.

J is TRBJ2-7 and V is TRBV18, with D uncertain. The ends were cut back, 0 bases at V and 1 base at J, with 10 bases in the middle. This CDR3 region has 15 residues. CDR1 KGHSH and CDR2 LQKENI come from the germline V gene. CDR3 region: CASSPPNADSYEQYF. CDR3 DNA sequence: TGTGCCAGCTCACCACCGAACGCCGATTCCTACGAGCAGTACTTC.

This sequence joins TRBV3-1 and TRBJ2-5, with a possible D match to TRBD1 (5 bases). Germline V gene data show CDR1 as LGHDT and CDR2 as YNNKEL (reference sequence). Between the trimmed V and J ends, which lost 1 base and 1 base, there was a span of 7 bases. The CDR3 is 14 residues long. CDR3 sequence reads: CASSQGQRQETQYF. The CDR3 DNA follows: TGTGCCAGCAGCCAAGGACAGCGCCAAGAGACCCAGTACTTC.

J is TRBJ2-5 and V is TRBV2, with D tentatively TRBD1 (5 bases). The V gene lost 6 bases and the J gene lost 5 bases, with 19 bases spanning the gap. Germline V gene lookup returns CDR1 SNHLY and CDR2 FYNNEI. This CDR3 is built from 15 residues. CDR3 residues: CASSQGAALGETQYF. CDR3 DNA: TGTGCCAGCAGCCAGGGCGCGGCCCTGGGGGAGACCCAGTACTTC.

Remarks on this clonotype: An end of the junction does not agree with germline; a read error may underlie this. The chain has TRBV20-1 and TRBJ2-7; 7 bases fit TRBD2. There are 13 residues in the CDR3. CDR1 and CDR2 (germline): DFQATT, SNEGSKA (reference sequence). In nucleotides, the CDR3 is TGCAGTGCTAGTGGCGGGAGCTCCTTCGAGCAGTACTTC. It yields the protein CSASGGSSFEQYF.

The chain couples TRBV2 to TRBJ1-5, with D maybe TRBD1 (5 bases). The CDR3 totals 14 residues. Germline values: CDR1 SNHLY, CDR2 FYNNEI. V shed 8 bases and J shed 2 bases, with 13 bases lying between them. The CDR3, as DNA: TGTGCCAGCTTGGGGGGGATAGGCAATCAGCCCCAGCATTTT. Translated: CASLGGIGNQPQHF.

This chain uses TRBV29-1 with TRBJ2-2, with D perhaps matching TRBD2 (6 bases). Germline CDR1 is SQVTM and CDR2 is ANQGSEA. Trimming removed 8 bases from V and 6 bases from J, with 19 bases in between. This CDR3 has 14 residues. DNA for the CDR3: TGCAGCACGCGTCCGAGCGGGCCGGCCGGGGAGCTGTTTTTT. This gives the protein CSTRPSGPAGELFF.

The genes are TRBV7-9 and TRBJ1-4; D is unclear. CDR3 length equals 13 residues. From germline, CDR1 is SEHNR and CDR2 FQNEAQ (reference sequence). Trimming cost V 0 bases and J 7 bases, with 6 bases left between them. The CDR3: CASSLAYAEKLFF. Written as DNA, the CDR3 is TGTGCCAGCAGCTTAGCGTACGCTGAAAAACTGTTTTTT.